The 13 T cell receptor beta chains listed next were all sequenced from one sample in a study of T cell responses to AZD1222 COVID-19 vaccine. Repertoires were generated with immunoSEQ multiplex PCR, while TCRdb's copy carries only in-frame clones and drops some. The sample records 180,000 or so clones, approximately 90% being singletons. This material consisted of peripheral blood, taken 28 days after the second dose of the MenACWY control vaccine. The receptors stem from an adult who received the MenACWY meningococcal vaccine as a control.

This chain uses TRBV5-1 with TRBJ2-7; weak D call: TRBD2 (5 bases). Looked up from germline, CDR1 is SGHRS and CDR2 is YFSETQ. Between the trimmed V and J ends, which lost 1 base and 2 bases, there was a span of 13 bases. The CDR3 is 15 residues long. The CDR3 DNA sequence: TGCGCCAGCAGCTTGTTCGGGGTGTCCACCTACGAGCAGTACTTC. Translating it yields CASSLFGVSTYEQYF.

The rearrangement joins TRBV28 to TRBJ1-1; D ambiguous. Germline loops: CDR1 MDHEN, CDR2 SYDVKM. Trimming pared 3 bases from V and 1 base from J, leaving 9 bases between. This CDR3 contains 14 residues. CDR3: CASSFNTPNTEAFF. CDR3 DNA sequence: TGTGCCAGCAGTTTTAACACTCCGAACACTGAAGCTTTCTTT.

The V gene is TRBV9, the J gene TRBJ2-2, with a tentative D call TRBD1 (5 bases). CDR3 length: 15 residues. Germline V lookup: CDR1 SGDLS, CDR2 YYNGEE. Trimming left V 6 bases short and J 3 bases short, with 15 bases between. CDR3 in DNA: TGTGCCAGCAAATCTTGGGGCAGGGACACCGGGGAGCTGTTTTTT. Its protein product is CASKSWGRDTGELFF.

The genes are TRBV6-5 and TRBJ1-1; a weak D match, TRBD1 (6 bases). The V end lost 6 bases, the J end lost 0 bases, and 14 bases lay between the germline ends. Germline loops: CDR1 MNHEY, CDR2 SVGAGI. CDR3 length: 15 amino acids. Here the CDR3 reads CASRAPGGMNTEAFF. The CDR3 nucleotides read TGTGCCAGCAGGGCGCCGGGGGGCATGAACACTGAAGCTTTCTTT.

V and J are TRBV5-5 and TRBJ1-1; D unresolved. The CDR3 has 15 residues. Germline assignment: CDR1 SGHKS and CDR2 YYEKEE (reference sequence). The ends were cut back, 1 base at V and 4 bases at J, with 14 bases in the middle. The CDR3 loop is CASSLRPPSGTEAFF. As DNA, the CDR3 is TGTGCCAGCAGCTTGCGACCTCCGAGCGGCACTGAAGCTTTCTTT.

The chain has TRBV10-2 and TRBJ1-1; no clear D gene. The CDR3 contains 11 residues. Trimming removed 8 bases at V and 7 bases at J, with 11 bases between. In germline, CDR1 is WSHSY, CDR2 SAAADI. The CDR3 nucleotides read TGCGCCAGCGTTAGGACCCTTGAAGCTTTCTTT. Amino acid sequence: CASVRTLEAFF.

The J gene is TRBJ1-1, the V gene TRBV11-2; D call uncertain. The CDR3 covers 14 residues. Looked up from germline, CDR1 is SGHAT and CDR2 is FQNNGV. V was pared by 5 bases and J by 0 bases, with 10 bases between. The CDR3 DNA reads as TGTGCCAGCAGCCGGACCACCCTGAACACTGAAGCTTTCTTT. Protein product: CASSRTTLNTEAFF.

V gene TRBV7-2 combines with J gene TRBJ2-6; unclear D gene. There are 14 residues in the CDR3. V was trimmed by 6 bases and J by 0 bases, leaving 6 bases between them. Per germline, CDR1 SGHTA and CDR2 FQGNSA. CDR3 in DNA: TGTGCCAGCAGACGGACCTCTGGGGCCAACGTCCTGACTTTC. Translated, it gives CASRRTSGANVLTF.

The chain combines TRBV14 with TRBJ2-7; 8 bases are a match to TRBD2. Germline V CDR1 and CDR2: SGHDN, FVKESK. The CDR3 consists of 14 residues. Germline trimming cut 2 bases from V and 9 bases from J; bases unmatched to any gene: 9. CDR3 nucleotides: TGTGCCAGCAGCCAACTAGCGGGTATACGATGGCAGTACTTC. It is translated as CASSQLAGIRWQYF.

This clone was counted a single time. CDR3 protein: CASSGGTGGPQETQYF. CDR3 coding DNA: TGTGCCAGCAGTGGAGGGACAGGGGGCCCCCAAGAGACCCAGTACTTC. The chain couples TRBV2 to TRBJ2-5; 12 nucleotides align to TRBD1. This CDR3 is built from 16 residues. The J segment lost 1 base and the V segment lost 4 bases, leaving 4 bases of the junction unmatched. Germline V gene lookup returns CDR1 SNHLY and CDR2 FYNNEI. The full variable domain, completed using reference TRBV2 and TRBJ2-5, is EPEVTQTPSHQVTQMGQEVILRCVPISNHLYFYWYRQILGQKVEFLVSFYNNEISEKSEIFDDQFSVERPDGSNFTLKIRSTKLEDSAMYFCASSGGTGGPQETQYFGPGTRLLVL.

The rearrangement links TRBV19 to TRBJ2-1; the D gene is possibly TRBD2 (5 bases). This CDR3 comprises 11 residues. Germline CDR1 is LNHDA and CDR2 is SQIVND (reference sequence). In nucleotides, the CDR3 is TGTGCTTCGGGAAGGTACAATGAGCAGTTCTTC. Its protein is CASGRYNEQFF.

The chain couples TRBV4-3 to TRBJ2-2; D gene ambiguous. Germline V lookup: CDR1 LGHNA, CDR2 YSLEER. V was pared by 0 bases and J by 5 bases, with 16 bases between. There are 17 residues in the CDR3. The CDR3 coding sequence is TGCGCCAGCAGCCAAGAGACCACCACCATTTATACCGGGGAGCTGTTTTTT. Translated: CASSQETTTIYTGELFF.

The chain recombines TRBV9 with TRBJ2-7, with 9 bases that match TRBD2. The CDR3 runs 18 residues. CDR1 SGDLS and CDR2 YYNGEE come from the germline V gene. J was trimmed by 4 bases and V by 2 bases; bases with no gene match: 16. The CDR3 bases are TGTGCCAGCAGCGTCGGACTAGCGAGCGGTCTGGTAAATTACGAGCAGTACTTC. Its protein product is CASSVGLASGLVNYEQYF.